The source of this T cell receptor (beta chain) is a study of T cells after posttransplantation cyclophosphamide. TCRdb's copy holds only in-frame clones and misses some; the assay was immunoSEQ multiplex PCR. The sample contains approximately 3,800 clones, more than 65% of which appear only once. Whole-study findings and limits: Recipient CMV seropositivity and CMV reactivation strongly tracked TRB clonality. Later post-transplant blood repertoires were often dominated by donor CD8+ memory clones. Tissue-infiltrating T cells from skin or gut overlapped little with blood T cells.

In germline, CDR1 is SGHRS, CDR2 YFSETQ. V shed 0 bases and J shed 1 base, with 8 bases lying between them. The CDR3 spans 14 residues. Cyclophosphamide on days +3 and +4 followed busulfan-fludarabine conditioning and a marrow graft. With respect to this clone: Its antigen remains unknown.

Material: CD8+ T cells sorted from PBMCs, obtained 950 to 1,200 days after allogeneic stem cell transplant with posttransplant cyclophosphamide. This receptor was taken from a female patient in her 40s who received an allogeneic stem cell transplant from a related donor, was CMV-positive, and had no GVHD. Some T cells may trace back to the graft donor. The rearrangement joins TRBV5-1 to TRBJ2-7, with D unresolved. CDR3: CASSLADTSYEQYF. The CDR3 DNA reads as TGCGCCAGCAGCTTGGCCGACACGTCCTACGAGCAGTACTTC.